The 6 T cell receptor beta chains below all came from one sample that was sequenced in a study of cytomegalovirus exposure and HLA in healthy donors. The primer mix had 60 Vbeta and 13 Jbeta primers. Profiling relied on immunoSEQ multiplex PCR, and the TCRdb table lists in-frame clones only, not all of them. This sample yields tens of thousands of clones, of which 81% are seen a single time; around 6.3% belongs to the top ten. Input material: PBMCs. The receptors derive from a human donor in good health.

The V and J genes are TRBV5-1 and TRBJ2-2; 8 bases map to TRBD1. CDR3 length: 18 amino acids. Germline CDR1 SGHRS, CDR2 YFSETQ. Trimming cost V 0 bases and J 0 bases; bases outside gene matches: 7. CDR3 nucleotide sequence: TGCGCCAGCAGCTTGGTGGGGGTGACAGGGGCGAACACCGGGGAGCTGTTTTTT. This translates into CASSLVGVTGANTGELFF.

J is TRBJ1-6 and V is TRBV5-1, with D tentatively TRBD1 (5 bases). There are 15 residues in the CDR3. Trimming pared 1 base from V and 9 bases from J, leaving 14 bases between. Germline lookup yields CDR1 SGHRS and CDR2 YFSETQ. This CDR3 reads CASSLNQGGSSPLHF. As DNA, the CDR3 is TGCGCCAGCAGCTTGAACCAGGGTGGTAGTTCACCCCTCCACTTT.

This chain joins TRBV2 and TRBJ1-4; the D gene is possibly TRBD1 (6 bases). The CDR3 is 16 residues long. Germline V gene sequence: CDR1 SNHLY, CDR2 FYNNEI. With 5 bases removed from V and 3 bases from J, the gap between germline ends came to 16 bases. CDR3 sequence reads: CASSPGHSGANEKLFF. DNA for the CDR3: TGTGCCAGCAGTCCGGGACACTCTGGGGCTAATGAAAAACTGTTTTTT. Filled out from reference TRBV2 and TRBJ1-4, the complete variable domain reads EPEVTQTPSHQVTQMGQEVILRCVPISNHLYFYWYRQILGQKVEFLVSFYNNEISEKSEIFDDQFSVERPDGSNFTLKIRSTKLEDSAMYFCASSPGHSGANEKLFFGSGTQLSVL.

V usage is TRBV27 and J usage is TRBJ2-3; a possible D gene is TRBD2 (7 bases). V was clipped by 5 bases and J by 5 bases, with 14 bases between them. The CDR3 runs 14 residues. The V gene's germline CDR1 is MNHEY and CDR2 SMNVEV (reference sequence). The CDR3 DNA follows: TGTGCCAGCAGTAGGGGGGGAAACCGAGATACGCAGTATTTT. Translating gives CASSRGGNRDTQYF.

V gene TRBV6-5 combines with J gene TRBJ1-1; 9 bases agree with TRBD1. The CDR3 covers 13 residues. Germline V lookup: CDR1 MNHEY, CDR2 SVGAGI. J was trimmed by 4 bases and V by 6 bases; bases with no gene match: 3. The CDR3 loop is CASRETGGTEAFF. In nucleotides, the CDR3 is TGTGCCAGCAGGGAGACAGGGGGCACTGAAGCTTTCTTT.

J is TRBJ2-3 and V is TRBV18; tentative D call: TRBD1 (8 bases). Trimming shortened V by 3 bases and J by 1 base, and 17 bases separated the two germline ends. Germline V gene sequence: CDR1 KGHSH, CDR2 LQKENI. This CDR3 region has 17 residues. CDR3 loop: CASSPRGQGGGTDTQYF. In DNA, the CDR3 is TGTGCCAGCTCACCGCGCGGACAGGGAGGGGGCACAGATACGCAGTATTTT.